The clone carrying this T cell receptor (beta chain) was picked up a small number of times. This sample is drawn from a study of blood T cells in healthy people across ages. Sample-barcoded 5' priming and a J-beta primer mix drove a second PCR of roughly 6 to 12 cycles. One entry per CDR3 protein, called by TCRdb with MiXCR from the 5' RACE reads. The sample consists of around 1,800,000 distinct CDR3 sequences, about two fifths of them appearing once. The germline V gene has CDR1 DFQATT and CDR2 SNEGSKA (reference sequence). This CDR3 has 14 residues. Per sample, at least 5.5 micrograms of total RNA were extracted.

This TCR was sampled from a human donor in good health. The sample taken for sequencing was blood. The gene calls are TRBV20-1 and TRBJ2-7; 7 bases map to TRBD1. The J call is doubtful: the DNA matches TRBJ2-5 better. The CDR3 loop is CSARPLTGQETQYF. CDR3 in DNA: TGCAGTGCTCGGCCCTTGACAGGGCAGGAGACCCAGTACTTC.